These 6 T cell receptor beta chains were all obtained from the same sample, sequenced in a study of cytomegalovirus exposure and HLA in healthy donors. Both 60 Vbeta primers and 13 Jbeta primers went into the PCR. Clones were sequenced by immunoSEQ multiplex PCR, and TCRdb holds only the in-frame ones, with some missing. The sample has under 250,000 clones, 85% seen once. The sample taken for sequencing was PBMCs. The receptors originated from a girl aged 2 to 9 in good health and CMV-seronegative.

This chain links TRBV4-2 with TRBJ1-4; 9 bases map to TRBD1. CDR3 length: 15 residues. Germline-derived CDR1 and CDR2 are LGHNA and YNFKEQ. The trim removed 3 bases at V and 7 bases at J, leaving 6 bases unmatched. CDR3: CASSHAGTGSEKLFF. CDR3 DNA sequence: TGTGCCAGCAGCCATGCCGGGACAGGGAGTGAAAAACTGTTTTTT.

This chain uses TRBV27 with TRBJ1-4, with D maybe TRBD1 (5 bases). The CDR3 is 13 residues long. Germline assignment: CDR1 MNHEY and CDR2 SMNVEV (reference sequence). V lost 5 bases to trimming and J lost 8 bases, with 12 bases between them. CDR3 loop: CASSRRVYEKLFF. CDR3 coding DNA: TGTGCCAGCAGTCGCAGGGTATACGAAAAACTGTTTTTT.

The J gene is TRBJ1-2, the V gene TRBV7-3, with TRBD1 as a possible D gene (6 bases). This CDR3 region has 14 residues. Trimming stripped 8 bases from V and 5 bases from J, with 18 bases between. Germline loops: CDR1 SGHTA, CDR2 FQGTGA. CDR3 protein: CASGVDGGAYGYTF. In DNA, the CDR3 is TGTGCCAGCGGTGTGGACGGGGGGGCTTATGGCTACACCTTC. Based on the CDR3 plus reference TRBV7-3 and TRBJ1-2, the full variable domain is GAGVSQTPSNKVTEKGKYVELRCDPISGHTALYWYRQSLGQGPEFLIYFQGTGAADDSGLPNDRFFAVRPEGSVSTLKIQRTERGDSAVYLCASGVDGGAYGYTFGSGTRLTVV.

The chain employs TRBV30 and TRBJ1-6; TRBD1 matches at 7 bases. V shed 0 bases and J 6 bases; nucleotides not matched to a gene: 8. This CDR3 has 16 residues. Germline V CDR1 and CDR2: GTSNPN, SVGIG (reference sequence). The CDR3: CAWSVLWDRRNSPLHF. The CDR3 coding sequence is TGTGCCTGGAGTGTACTTTGGGACAGACGTAATTCACCCCTCCACTTT.

The J gene is TRBJ2-7, the V gene TRBV4-1, with 7 positions matching TRBD2. The CDR3 covers 19 residues. In germline, CDR1 is MGHRA, CDR2 YSYEKL. The V gene end was trimmed by 1 base and the J gene end by 0 bases; junction bases not matched to a gene: 15. Here the CDR3 DNA reads TGCGCCAGCAGCCAAGTTCATAGCAGGCGAGCGGGGAGCTCCTACGAGCAGTACTTC. This codes for CASSQVHSRRAGSSYEQYF.

CDR3 sequence: CASSEGFDGTNLYEQYF. In DNA, the CDR3 is TGTGCCAGCAGTGAAGGATTCGACGGGACTAACCTGTACGAGCAGTACTTC. The chain combines TRBV6-1 with TRBJ2-7; TRBD2 agrees at 7 bases. V dropped 1 base and J dropped 4; count of bases not matched to a gene: 13. CDR1 and CDR2 from the germline V gene are MNHNS and SASEGT. CDR3 length: 17 amino acids.